Listed here are 22 T cell receptor beta chains from one sample, sequenced in a study of CD8 T cells in ankylosing spondylitis. TCRdb itself ran the 5' RACE reads through MiXCR, one entry per CDR3 protein. The sample records about 160,000 distinct CDR3 sequences, about 18% being singletons. Material: blood, either unsorted or a sorted T cell fraction (not recorded which). The receptors shown here come from a male donor with ankylosing spondylitis or in good health (not recorded which).

The table lists this clonotype with a few counts. The CDR3 DNA reads TGCGCCAGCAGCCAAGGACTAGCGGGGAACAGTGAGCAGTTCTTC. Translated: CASSQGLAGNSEQFF. The genes are TRBV5-1 and TRBJ2-1, with 12 bases identical to TRBD2. V lost 4 bases, J lost 9 bases, and 8 bases stayed unmatched. The CDR3 is 15 residues long. The germline CDR1 and CDR2 sequences are SGHRS and YFSETQ.

This clonotype appeared a few times. The chain carries TRBV11-1 and TRBJ2-7; TRBD2 matches 8 bases. V lost 0 bases to trimming and J lost 5 bases; unmatched junction nucleotides: 9. Per germline, CDR1 SGHAT and CDR2 FQDESV (reference sequence). The CDR3 runs 16 residues. The CDR3 bases are TGTGCCAGCAGCTTAGCGCTGGCGGGAGGATCCGACGAGCAGTACTTC. Translated, it gives CASSLALAGGSDEQYF.

This clonotype came up a few times. The rearrangement links TRBV5-1 to TRBJ2-7, with a possible D match to TRBD1 (6 bases). V lost 1 base, J lost 5 bases, and 10 bases lay in between. The germline V gene encodes CDR1 SGHRS and CDR2 YFSETQ. This CDR3 region has 13 residues. For the CDR3, the DNA is TGCGCCAGCAGCTTGACAGGGTGGGACGAGCAGTACTTC. It specifies CASSLTGWDEQYF.

This clonotype was observed many times. V and J are TRBV7-9 and TRBJ2-7, with D perhaps TRBD2 (7 bases). The CDR3 consists of 16 residues. Trimming stripped 2 bases from V and 2 bases from J, with 16 bases between. Germline-derived CDR1 and CDR2 are SEHNR and FQNEAQ (reference sequence). Here the CDR3 reads CASSLLGGGFPYEQYF. CDR3 DNA: TGTGCCAGCAGCTTATTGGGAGGGGGATTCCCCTACGAGCAGTACTTC.

The chain recombines TRBV5-6 with TRBJ1-4; D is unresolved. The CDR3 loop spans 15 amino acids. Germline CDR1 and CDR2: SGHDT and YYEEEE. V dropped 5 bases and J dropped 5 bases, with 16 bases sitting between them. The CDR3 bases are TGTGCCAGCAGGCTTTTCAAGGACTTCAATGAAAAACTGTTTTTT. It yields the protein CASRLFKDFNEKLFF.

About this clonotype itself: One base away lies a much larger clone, so this may be a sequencing read error. V is TRBV20-1 and J is TRBJ2-1, with 7 bases identical to TRBD2. The germline gives CDR1 DFQATT, CDR2 SNEGSKA (reference sequence). V gave up 0 bases and J gave up 8 bases; unmatched junction bases: 19. This CDR3 spans 18 amino acids. CDR3 bases: TGCAGTGCTAGAGATCCTAGCTCGTGGACTAGGGGTTTCTATGAGCAGTTCTTC. Its protein is CSARDPSSWTRGFYEQFF.

The table lists this clonotype with many counts. V gene TRBV28 combines with J gene TRBJ2-5; a possible D gene is TRBD2 (5 bases). The CDR3 extends over 14 amino acids. Germline CDR1 reads MDHEN; CDR2 reads SYDVKM. Trimming left V 6 bases short and J 0 bases short, with 11 bases between. For the CDR3, the DNA is TGTGCCAGCAGGGGAGCAGGAAACCAAGAGACCCAGTACTTC. Translated, it gives CASRGAGNQETQYF.

This clonotype has a count of ten or more. V and J are TRBV20-1 and TRBJ2-7; the D is unclear. This CDR3 has 13 residues. Germline assignment: CDR1 DFQATT and CDR2 SNEGSKA (reference sequence). Trimming took off 0 bases at V and 0 bases at J, with 6 bases between the two ends. CDR3 amino acids: CSARDPVSYEQYF. CDR3 coding DNA: TGCAGTGCTAGAGATCCGGTCTCCTACGAGCAGTACTTC.

This chain uses TRBV2 with TRBJ1-5, with no clear D. V was cut by 0 bases and J by 0 bases, with 9 bases left in between. CDR3 length: 16 residues. Germline CDR1 is SNHLY and CDR2 is FYNNEI. CDR3 protein: CASSEARLVSNQPQHF. Written as DNA, the CDR3 is TGTGCCAGCAGTGAAGCGCGGCTGGTTAGCAATCAGCCCCAGCATTTT.

The J gene is TRBJ2-2, the V gene TRBV5-6, with 7 bases fitting TRBD1. Looked up from germline, CDR1 is SGHDT and CDR2 is YYEEEE. The CDR3 extends over 13 amino acids. Trimming at V came to 2 bases and at J to 6 bases, leaving 1 base not matched to a gene. CDR3 sequence: CASSLRGPGELFF. CDR3 coding DNA: TGTGCCAGCAGCTTAAGGGGGCCCGGGGAGCTGTTTTTT.

This clonotype appeared many times. The J gene is TRBJ1-1, the V gene TRBV20-1, with a possible D match to TRBD1 (6 bases). CDR3 length: 14 amino acids. Germline assignment: CDR1 DFQATT and CDR2 SNEGSKA (reference sequence). Trimming pared 2 bases from V and 10 bases from J, leaving 20 bases between. For the CDR3, the DNA is TGCAGTGCTAGATTTCCGGGACAACAAGACGGAGCTTTCTTT. Residues: CSARFPGQQDGAFF.

This clonotype was found many times. This chain connects TRBV28 to TRBJ2-1; perhaps TRBD1 as D (5 bases). Per the germline V gene, CDR1 is MDHEN and CDR2 is SYDVKM. The CDR3 sequence is 12 residues long. The ends were cut back, 2 bases at V and 10 bases at J, with 9 bases in the middle. CDR3 DNA sequence: TGTGCCAGCAGTTTAAATAGGGGAGAGCAGTTCTTC. Residues: CASSLNRGEQFF.

This clonotype was picked up many times. The chain links TRBV6-2 or TRBV6-3 to TRBJ2-7; D perhaps matches TRBD1 (6 bases). The CDR3 spans 13 residues. Germline CDR1 is MNHEY and CDR2 is SVGEGT. The V end was cut by 5 bases, the J end by 4 bases, with 12 bases between. CDR3 DNA: TGTGCCAGCAGTAACACCAGGGGATACGAGCAGTACTTC. Translating gives CASSNTRGYEQYF.

The chain combines TRBV20-1 with TRBJ2-7, with D perhaps matching TRBD1 (6 bases). The CDR3 has 13 residues. From germline, CDR1 is DFQATT and CDR2 SNEGSKA (reference sequence). With 6 bases removed from V and 0 bases from J, the gap between germline ends came to 12 bases. This CDR3 is CSARTENSYEQYF. In DNA form, the CDR3 reads TGCAGTGCCAGGACAGAGAACTCCTACGAGCAGTACTTC.

The chain carries TRBV29-1 and TRBJ2-7; 9 bases match TRBD2. The germline V gene has CDR1 SQVTM and CDR2 ANQGSEA. The CDR3 spans 15 residues. Trimming took 2 bases from V and 0 from J; bases not matched to a gene: 5. The CDR3 DNA reads as TGCAGCGTTGAAAGGAATAGCGGGAGCTCCTACGAGCAGTACTTC. It translates to CSVERNSGSSYEQYF.

V gene TRBV5-1 combines with J gene TRBJ2-2; D perhaps matches TRBD1 (7 bases). The CDR3 totals 15 residues. CDR1 is SGHRS, CDR2 YFSETQ, per germline. V lost 3 bases and J 2 bases, leaving 11 bases between the germline ends. The CDR3 is CASSWTGLNTGELFF. In nucleotides, the CDR3 is TGCGCCAGCAGCTGGACAGGACTAAACACCGGGGAGCTGTTTTTT.

J is TRBJ2-5 and V is TRBV5-1; possibly TRBD1 for D (5 bases). The CDR3 contains 15 residues. From germline, CDR1 is SGHRS and CDR2 YFSETQ. Trimming took off 2 bases at V and 2 bases at J, with 13 bases between the two ends. CDR3 sequence: CASSLQDTRQETQYF. CDR3 bases: TGCGCCAGCAGCTTACAGGACACGAGGCAAGAGACCCAGTACTTC.

This clonotype has ten or more counts. J is TRBJ2-3 and V is TRBV5-1; no firm D call. This CDR3 is 15 amino acids long. V was cut by 3 bases and J by 2 bases, with 13 bases left in between. CDR1 and CDR2 from the germline V gene are SGHRS and YFSETQ. The CDR3 sequence: CASSSLRTYTDTQYF. The CDR3 DNA sequence: TGCGCCAGCAGCTCCTTGAGGACCTACACAGATACGCAGTATTTT.

The sample holds many counts of this clonotype. The gene calls are TRBV28 and TRBJ2-1, with 7 bases matching TRBD2. The CDR3 has 14 residues. Germline values: CDR1 MDHEN, CDR2 SYDVKM. V gave up 7 bases and J gave up 1 base; unmatched junction bases: 4. The CDR3 sequence: CASTAGGSYNEQFF. CDR3 bases: TGTGCCAGCACAGCCGGGGGGTCCTACAATGAGCAGTTCTTC.

With regard to this clonotype: An end of the junction does not agree with germline; a read error may underlie this. This chain joins TRBV12-3 or TRBV12-4 and TRBJ2-3; 9 bases map to TRBD2. There are 20 residues in the CDR3. In nucleotides, the CDR3 is TGTGTCAGCAGTTTAGTCGTCTTTGTCGCTAGCGGGACCCGCACAGATACGCAGTATTTT. Protein: CVSSLVVFVASGTRTDTQYF.

In its sample, this clonotype was seen many times. The genes are TRBV4-1 and TRBJ2-2; 8 positions agree with TRBD1. The CDR3 extends over 16 amino acids. The V segment lost 1 base and the J segment 1 base; nucleotides outside the gene matches: 2. The germline V gene encodes CDR1 MGHRA and CDR2 YSYEKL. The CDR3 nucleotides read TGCGCCAGCAGCCAAGTTGGGACAGGGAACACCGGGGAGCTGTTTTTT. Encoded protein: CASSQVGTGNTGELFF.

This clonotype has ten or more counts. The chain joins TRBV5-6 to TRBJ2-2; either TRBD1 or TRBD2 may fit D (5 bases each). Trimming took off 0 bases at V and 6 bases at J, with 9 bases between the two ends. Germline V gives CDR1 SGHDT, CDR2 YYEEEE. The CDR3 loop spans 14 amino acids. In nucleotides, the CDR3 is TGTGCCAGCAGCTTGGACAGGCGGGCCGGGGAGCTGTTTTTT. As protein: CASSLDRRAGELFF.